This T cell receptor (beta chain) derives from a study of shared clonotypes between healthy human individuals. The CDR3 length is 20 residues. V shed 1 base, J shed 0 bases, and the junction held 11 bases outside the gene matches. The germline V gene encodes CDR1 KGHSH and CDR2 LQKENI. Measured with immunoSEQ multiplex PCR; TCRdb has only the in-frame clones, and not every one. The repertoire consists of 450,000 to 500,000 clones, with 76% occurring once and the leading ten covering over 10%. This TCR derives from a woman in her forties in good health. Some clones in this sample may be carry-over from other donors' samples. The gene calls are TRBV18 and TRBJ2-3, with 12 bases that match TRBD2. Sequenced: PBMCs. For the CDR3, the DNA is TGTGCCAGCTCACCACGAGGGTCGACTAGCGGGAGCTCTAGCACAGATACGCAGTATTTT. Protein: CASSPRGSTSGSSSTDTQYF.